Listed below are T cell receptor beta chains from one sample, sequenced in a study of CD8 T cells in ankylosing spondylitis. TCRdb passed the 5' RACE reads through MiXCR, listing each CDR3 protein once. The top ten hold about 1% of the sample, which has 350,000 to 450,000 distinct CDR3 sequences, roughly a quarter seen once. The sequenced sample was blood, either unsorted or a sorted T cell fraction (not recorded which). The receptor set was obtained from a male donor with ankylosing spondylitis. Each CDR3 is given without its conserved first and last residue. The order of the fields is J gene, V gene, CDR3 protein.

TRBJ2-1	TRBV24-1	ATSVRTGIPGTQEQF
TRBJ2-3	TRBV9	ASSVVSGSTDTQY
TRBJ2-3	TRBV5-1	ASSYQGGGDTQY
TRBJ2-5	TRBV6-5	ASSYRAGGGQETQY
TRBJ2-5	TRBV29-1	SVERTGGGETQY
TRBJ2-3	TRBV5-1	ASRESGTVADTQY
TRBJ1-4	TRBV3-1	ASSQVGEKLF
TRBJ2-5	TRBV15	ATSRDRGNQETQY
TRBJ2-3	TRBV19	ASSIGLANTDTQY
TRBJ2-5	TRBV7-2	ASSLGGGPETQY
TRBJ2-1	TRBV15	ATSRARGSYNEQF
TRBJ2-1	TRBV20-1	SAGGTSYNEQF
TRBJ2-3	TRBV6-2/TRBV6-3	ASSYSSQNTQY
TRBJ1-2	TRBV5-5	ASSVGPGTHGYT
TRBJ1-6	TRBV15	ATSRDFDSRNSPLH
TRBJ2-7	TRBV12-3/TRBV12-4	ASSLGQGDVYEQY
TRBJ2-5	TRBV10-3	AISSQGFGETQY
TRBJ2-5	TRBV2	ASRGQTYQETQY
TRBJ2-7	TRBV15	ATSRDPTLYEQY
TRBJ2-4	TRBV27	ASSYRGGKNIQY
TRBJ1-1	TRBV27	ASSWGGGKNTEAF
TRBJ1-2	TRBV20-1	SARLTGNYGYT
TRBJ1-6	TRBV12-3/TRBV12-4	ASSLASNSPLH
TRBJ1-4	TRBV7-2	ASSLQKANEKLF
TRBJ2-1	TRBV10-1	ASRIGGVGNEQF
TRBJ2-7	TRBV11-2	ASSLGIAAAYEQY
TRBJ2-1	TRBV5-1	ASSLEVQSYNEQF
TRBJ2-1	TRBV20-1	SATGTGWDYLYNEQF
TRBJ2-1	TRBV20-1	SARQGAGLGGHEQF
TRBJ1-1	TRBV5-1	ATQQGPRDTEAF
TRBJ1-3	TRBV6-1	ASSQDREGNTIY
TRBJ1-5	TRBV20-1	SASSQGGFQPQH
TRBJ1-2	TRBV7-9	ASVNQGNYGYT
TRBJ1-2	TRBV5-1	ASSDPGQGPGGYT
TRBJ2-2	TRBV5-1	ASSFGVLAGHTGELF
TRBJ2-3	TRBV5-1	ASSLEGRLAGASSTDTQY
TRBJ2-2	TRBV3-1	ASSPRPGAGGELF
TRBJ1-4	TRBV18	ASSPRSDNEKLF
TRBJ2-7	TRBV7-2	ASSVGLAGTYEQY
TRBJ2-2	TRBV7-2	ASSLSGRDTGELF
TRBJ2-1	TRBV20-1	SAFTLAEPSPEQF
TRBJ2-5	TRBV5-1	ASSSLALAAETQY
TRBJ1-1	TRBV10-2	ASSMTGPEAF
TRBJ2-7	TRBV3-1	ASSRRYEQY
TRBJ2-5	TRBV24-1	ATSDRDRRNGETQY
TRBJ1-4	TRBV5-1	ASRGQGADFNEKLF
TRBJ2-5	TRBV5-1	ASSLGWGRETQY
TRBJ2-1	TRBV6-2/TRBV6-3	ASRRLAGPDNEQF
TRBJ2-7	TRBV20-1	STQRGSWEQY
TRBJ1-3	TRBV7-9	ASSLAASGNTIY